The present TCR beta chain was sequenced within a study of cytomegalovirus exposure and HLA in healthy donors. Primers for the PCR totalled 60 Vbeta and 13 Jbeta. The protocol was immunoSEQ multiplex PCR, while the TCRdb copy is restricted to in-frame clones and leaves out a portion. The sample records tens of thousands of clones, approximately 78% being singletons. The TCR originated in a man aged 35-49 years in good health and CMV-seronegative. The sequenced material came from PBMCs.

The CDR3 sequence is CASSQGAGVGNEQFF. The CDR3 nucleotides are TGTGCCAGCAGCCAGGGAGCGGGAGTGGGCAATGAGCAGTTCTTC. The chain has TRBV4-2 and TRBJ2-1; 8 positions match TRBD2. CDR3 size: 15 residues. Per germline, CDR1 LGHNA and CDR2 YNFKEQ. V shed 3 bases, J shed 6 bases, and the junction held 7 bases outside the gene matches.